This entry lists 12 T cell receptor beta chains sequenced from one sample in a study of blood T cell repertoires in COVID-19. Assay used: immunoSEQ multiplex PCR; TCRdb lists only in-frame clones, some missing. Among around 260,000 clones listed, approximately 89% were seen once. Sequencing was performed on peripheral blood. These receptors were collected from a man aged 40-50 years who had recovered from COVID-19.

This chain connects TRBV7-9 to TRBJ2-7; D gene uncertain. The CDR3 runs to 16 residues. V shed 8 bases and J shed 1 base, with 21 bases lying between them. Germline V gives CDR1 SEHNR, CDR2 FQNEAQ (reference sequence). The CDR3 DNA is TGTGCCAGCTCCCTCATCCCCCGGGTTACATCCTACGAGCAGTACTTC. Its protein is CASSLIPRVTSYEQYF.

This clone was detected only once. This rearrangement joins TRBV21-1 to TRBJ2-4; the DNA was not used to check the table's D call, TRBD2. TRBV21-1 is shown as a pseudogene. The CDR3 runs to 15 residues. The CDR3 nucleotides read TGTGCCAGCAGCAAAGATAGGGAGGCCAAAAACATTCAGTACTTC. Translated: CASSKDREAKNIQYF.

The count of this clone is one. The V and J genes are TRBV29-1 and TRBJ1-1; D may be TRBD1 (5 bases). This CDR3 comprises 13 residues. The V and J ends lost 7 bases and 1 base respectively, with 13 bases between them. Germline CDR1 and CDR2: SQVTM and ANQGSEA. DNA of the CDR3: TGCAGCGCTAAGGTGGGGGGGAACACTGAAGCTTTCTTT. Amino acids: CSAKVGGNTEAFF.

V gene TRBV27 combines with J gene TRBJ2-1, with D possibly matching TRBD1 (6 bases). Per the germline V gene, CDR1 is MNHEY and CDR2 is SMNVEV (reference sequence). The CDR3 is made up of 14 amino acids. The V gene lost 5 bases and the J gene lost 8 bases, with 16 bases spanning the gap. CDR3 DNA sequence: TGTGCCAGCAGTAGGTTTGGGGGCGTTGATGAGCAGTTCTTC. Its protein is CASSRFGGVDEQFF.

The chain carries TRBV4-1 and TRBJ2-7; TRBD2 matches 15 bases. Losses at the gene ends were 0 bases for V and 10 bases for J; bases not matched to a gene: 4. CDR1 is MGHRA and CDR2 is YSYEKL in the germline V gene. The CDR3 loop spans 15 amino acids. The chain's CDR3 is CASSQDRTSGRGQYF. The CDR3, as DNA: TGCGCCAGCAGCCAAGATCGGACTAGCGGGAGGGGTCAGTACTTC.

V gene TRBV6-2 or TRBV6-3 combines with J gene TRBJ2-7, with 8 bases lining up with TRBD2. Looked up from germline, CDR1 is MNHEY and CDR2 is SVGEGT. The junction had 6 bases not matched to a gene; V was cut back by 3 bases and J by 2 bases. CDR3 length: 15 amino acids. CDR3 nucleotide sequence: TGTGCCAGCAGTTATTCCGGGAGGGCCGCCTACGAGCAGTACTTC. Encoded protein: CASSYSGRAAYEQYF.

In this sample, this clone turned up once. In nucleotides, the CDR3 is TGTGCCAGCAGCCGCCCTTCAGCGGGAGGATACAATGAGCAGTTCTTC. It translates to CASSRPSAGGYNEQFF. The V call is TRBV6-2 or TRBV6-3, the J call TRBJ2-1; 9 nucleotides agree with TRBD2. After removal of 6 bases from V and 4 bases from J, the junction contained 10 bases not matched to a gene. The germline gives CDR1 MNHEY, CDR2 SVGEGT. This CDR3 is built from 16 residues.

The chain joins TRBV4-1 to TRBJ1-2, with 9 positions matching TRBD1. Germline CDR1 is MGHRA and CDR2 is YSYEKL. This CDR3 contains 16 residues. V shed 4 bases, J shed 0 bases, and the junction held 6 bases outside the gene matches. The CDR3 loop reads CASSPLGQGTNYGYTF. The DNA of the CDR3 is TGCGCCAGCAGCCCCCTAGGACAGGGGACTAACTATGGCTACACCTTC.

The rearrangement joins TRBV6-2 or TRBV6-3 to TRBJ1-5; a weak D match, TRBD1 (5 bases). The CDR3 extends over 13 amino acids. Trimming shortened V by 6 bases and J by 3 bases, and 9 bases separated the two germline ends. Germline loops: CDR1 MNHEY, CDR2 SVGEGT. The CDR3 sequence: CASSRDYNQPQHF. The CDR3 DNA is TGTGCCAGCAGCCGGGACTACAATCAGCCCCAGCATTTT.

CDR3 sequence (DNA): TGCGCCAGCGCGGCGGGAAATGAGCAGTTCTTC. Amino acid sequence: CASAAGNEQFF. V is TRBV5-1 and J is TRBJ2-1, with a tentative D call TRBD2 (6 bases). The CDR3 sequence is 11 residues long. Germline-derived CDR1 and CDR2 are SGHRS and YFSETQ. V was trimmed by 7 bases and J by 7 bases, leaving 9 bases between them.

V is TRBV19 and J is TRBJ1-6; 8 bases map to TRBD1. The germline CDR1 and CDR2 sequences are LNHDA and SQIVND (reference sequence). The CDR3 is 15 residues long. Unmatched junction bases numbered 9, after V lost 4 bases and J lost 10 bases. CDR3 in amino acids: CASSTRQGLGSPLHF. The CDR3 bases are TGTGCCAGTAGTACCCGACAGGGGTTGGGGTCACCCCTCCACTTT. The entire variable domain, with the rest obtained from reference TRBV19 and TRBJ1-6, is as follows: DGGITQSPKYLFRKEGQNVTLSCEQNLNHDAMYWYRQDPGQGLRLIYYSQIVNDFQKGDIAEGYSVSREKKESFPLTVTSAQKNPTAFYLCASSTRQGLGSPLHFGNGTRLTVT.

The chain couples TRBV6-2 or TRBV6-3 to TRBJ2-3; D may be TRBD1 (6 bases). Germline lookup yields CDR1 MNHEY and CDR2 SVGEGT. CDR3 length equals 16 residues. V dropped 5 bases and J dropped 0 bases, with 15 bases sitting between them. The CDR3 protein is CASSHQTGRSTDTQYF. CDR3 bases: TGTGCCAGCAGTCACCAGACAGGACGGAGCACAGATACGCAGTATTTT.